This T cell receptor beta chain was found in a study of control samples from healthy donors and cancer patients. J lost 3 bases, V lost 0 bases, and 0 bases had no gene match. The germline gives CDR1 SGDLS, CDR2 YYNGEE. CDR3 length equals 15 residues. This table comes from immunoSEQ multiplex PCR, and its TCRdb copy is limited to in-frame clones, with some not included. The table includes some 150,000 clones, about 94% detected once. The receptor was derived from a man in his fifties in good health. The V call is TRBV9, the J call TRBJ2-2; 9 positions match TRBD2. Material: blood. The DNA of the CDR3 is TGTGCCAGCAGCGTAGGGACTAGCGACACCGGGGAGCTGTTTTTT. Protein sequence: CASSVGTSDTGELFF.